One sample yielded the 9 T cell receptor beta chains listed below, sequenced in a study of response to subunit inactivated influenza vaccine. TCRdb recomputed calls from the RT-PCR reads with MiXCR, one row per CDR3 protein. The table lists about 540,000 distinct CDR3 sequences, less than 25% of them singletons. These records were also assigned to another study, of T cells expressing NK-cell markers. That work states: cDNA encoding TCR beta was synthesized via 5'RACE template switching incorporating UMIs.

The sequenced sample was CD4+ T cells sorted from PBMCs, obtained approximately 12 days after vaccination. These TCRs come from a man aged 45-60 years who received an inactivated influenza vaccine.

This clonotype occurred a few times. The chain couples TRBV15 to TRBJ1-2, with D possibly TRBD1 on 5 matching bases. The V end lost 8 bases, the J end lost 2 bases, and 9 bases lay between the germline ends. The CDR3 extends over 12 amino acids. Per the germline V gene, CDR1 is LNHNV and CDR2 is YYDKDF (reference sequence). This CDR3 reads CATQGLNYGYTF. CDR3 in DNA: TGTGCCACCCAGGGTTTAAACTATGGCTACACCTTC.

This clonotype was observed a handful of times. This chain connects TRBV29-1 to TRBJ2-4, with D possibly matching TRBD2 (6 bases). The CDR3 covers 14 residues. Germline loops: CDR1 SQVTM, CDR2 ANQGSEA. Trimming left V 7 bases short and J 4 bases short, with 17 bases between. The CDR3 reads CSAKRRDGKNIQYF. The CDR3 DNA sequence: TGCAGCGCTAAACGGAGGGACGGGAAAAACATTCAGTACTTC.

CDR3 protein: CASKLERAGELFF. In DNA, the CDR3 is TGTGCCAGCAAACTAGAAAGGGCCGGGGAGCTGTTTTTT. V is TRBV12-3 or TRBV12-4 and J is TRBJ2-2; TRBD2 is a possible D gene (5 bases). V lost 7 bases and J lost 6, with 12 bases in between. This CDR3 is 13 amino acids long.

The chain recombines TRBV5-1 with TRBJ2-1; perhaps TRBD1 as D (6 bases). Germline assignment: CDR1 SGHRS and CDR2 YFSETQ. The V gene lost 3 bases and the J gene lost 7 bases, with 11 bases spanning the gap. The CDR3 contains 13 residues. The CDR3 sequence: CASSSDRHNEQFF. For the CDR3, the DNA is TGCGCCAGCAGCTCCGACAGGCATAATGAGCAGTTCTTC.

The rearrangement joins TRBV28 to TRBJ1-6, with a possible D match to TRBD1 (6 bases). Germline V gene data show CDR1 as MDHEN and CDR2 as SYDVKM. The germline V and J ends were trimmed by 6 bases and 7 bases, with 13 bases remaining between them. The length of the CDR3 is 14 residues. The CDR3 nucleotides read TGTGCCAGCAGCCGCGGGGGCTCAAATTCACCCCTCCACTTT. Translating gives CASSRGGSNSPLHF.

The J gene is TRBJ1-1, the V gene TRBV4-3; D gene uncertain. CDR1 and CDR2 (germline): LGHNA, YSLEER. Trimming took off 1 base at V and 1 base at J, with 10 bases between the two ends. The length of the CDR3 is 15 residues. CDR3 in DNA: TGCGCCAGCAGCCAAGTTTCGTCCCCGAACACTGAAGCTTTCTTT. It translates to CASSQVSSPNTEAFF.

The V call is TRBV24-1, the J call TRBJ2-3; D call uncertain. From germline, CDR1 is KGHDR and CDR2 SFDVKD. The CDR3 consists of 13 residues. V dropped 3 bases and J dropped 4 bases, with 7 bases sitting between them. In nucleotides, the CDR3 is TGTGCCACCAGTGATGGCCGATCAGATACGCAGTATTTT. Its protein product is CATSDGRSDTQYF.

This chain joins TRBV12-3 or TRBV12-4 and TRBJ1-1; no definite D call. The CDR3 totals 12 residues. Trimming removed 2 bases from V and 8 bases from J, with 9 bases in between. The chain's CDR3 is CASSLPTLEAFF. As DNA, the CDR3 is TGTGCCAGCAGTTTACCGACACTCGAAGCTTTCTTT.

This rearrangement joins TRBV29-1 to TRBJ2-7; D may match TRBD1 or TRBD2 (6 bases each). The CDR3 runs 12 residues. V gave up 4 bases and J gave up 6 bases, with 13 bases separating them. Germline CDR1 and CDR2: SQVTM and ANQGSEA. CDR3 region: CSVGGGRGEQYF. CDR3 nucleotide sequence: TGCAGCGTTGGAGGGGGGCGAGGCGAGCAGTACTTC.